Below, 31 T cell receptor beta chains from the same sample are listed, as sequenced in a study of OX40 agonist ivuxolimab in advanced cancers. Some clones are missing from TCRdb's copy, which holds only in-frame ones; the method was immunoSEQ multiplex PCR. This sample has 34,000 or so clones, with 75% to 85% found just once. This material consisted of CD4+ or CD8+ T cells sorted from blood, taken in a trial of the OX40 agonist ivuxolimab. These receptors came from an adult with an advanced solid tumor such as melanoma, head and neck, liver or kidney cancer.

This clone has just one count. The V and J genes are TRBV2 and TRBJ1-1; D not certain. CDR3 length: 13 residues. Trimming left V 6 bases short and J 0 bases short, with 8 bases between. From germline, CDR1 is SNHLY and CDR2 FYNNEI. The CDR3 is CASRAGMNTEAFF. The CDR3 coding sequence is TGTGCCAGCAGGGCGGGGATGAACACTGAAGCTTTCTTT.

The genes are TRBV7-8 and TRBJ2-5; weak D call: TRBD2 (5 bases). From germline, CDR1 is SGHVS and CDR2 FQNEAQ. Between the trimmed V and J ends, which lost 1 base and 7 bases, there was a span of 13 bases. The CDR3 is 14 amino acids. This chain's CDR3 is CASSLDGVSGTQYF. DNA for the CDR3: TGTGCCAGCAGCTTAGACGGTGTAAGCGGGACCCAGTACTTC.

Here the CDR3 reads CASSIGGINGYTF. As DNA, the CDR3 is TGCGCCAGCAGTATAGGGGGCATTAATGGCTACACCTTC. The chain has TRBV5-1 and TRBJ1-2; 7 nucleotides line up with TRBD1. Germline CDR1 SGHRS, CDR2 YFSETQ. Trimming cost V 5 bases and J 6 bases; bases outside gene matches: 7. The CDR3 is 13 residues long. Together with reference TRBV5-1 and TRBJ1-2, the CDR3 gives the full variable domain: KAGVTQTPRYLIKTRGQQVTLSCSPISGHRSVSWYQQTPGQGLQFLFEYFSETQRNKGNFPGRFSGRQFSNSRSEMNVSTLELGDSALYLCASSIGGINGYTFGSGTRLTVV.

The sample holds a few counts of this clone. CDR3 coding DNA: TGTGCCACCACTCGAGGGTATGGCTACACCTTC. Translation gives CATTRGYGYTF. This chain uses TRBV19 with TRBJ1-2; D is undetermined. Trimming stripped 10 bases from V and 5 bases from J, with 11 bases between. The CDR3 is 11 amino acids. Germline V gene data show CDR1 as LNHDA and CDR2 as SQIVND (reference sequence).

The chain uses TRBV5-4 and TRBJ2-6; D possibly corresponds to TRBD1 (5 bases). V was trimmed by 4 bases and J by 1 base, leaving 12 bases between them. The CDR3 runs to 16 residues. Germline lookup yields CDR1 SGHNT and CDR2 YYREEE (reference sequence). CDR3 coding DNA: TGTGCCAGCAGCCCACTTCAGGGTTCTGGGGCCAACGTCCTGACTTTC. This codes for CASSPLQGSGANVLTF.

The chain recombines TRBV6-1 with TRBJ1-3; D is ambiguous. Germline lookup yields CDR1 MNHNS and CDR2 SASEGT. The CDR3 loop spans 13 amino acids. V shed 1 base and J shed 1 base, with 2 bases lying between them. The CDR3 loop reads CASSEESGNTIYF. As DNA, the CDR3 is TGTGCCAGCAGTGAAGAATCTGGAAACACCATATATTTT.

This clone was seen a few times. The V call is TRBV30, the J call TRBJ2-5; TRBD2 is a possible D gene (6 bases). The V gene lost 7 bases and the J gene lost 5 bases, with 17 bases spanning the gap. CDR3 length: 13 residues. Per the germline V gene, CDR1 is GTSNPN and CDR2 is SVGIG (reference sequence). For the CDR3, the DNA is TGTGCCTACTCCGGGACTTGGGGGGAGACCCAGTACTTC. Residues: CAYSGTWGETQYF.

This clone has only a few counts. The rearrangement uses TRBV7-2 and TRBJ1-4; D call uncertain. The CDR3 is made up of 14 amino acids. V was shortened by 1 base and J by 3 bases, with 6 bases between the two germline ends. CDR1 SGHTA and CDR2 FQGNSA come from the germline V gene. CDR3 protein: CASSLGNSNEKLFF. CDR3 DNA: TGTGCCAGCAGCTTAGGGAATTCTAATGAAAAACTGTTTTTT.

This clone has only one observation. J is TRBJ2-7 and V is TRBV28, with no clear D. V gave up 6 bases and J gave up 2 bases, with 8 bases separating them. There are 12 residues in the CDR3. Germline V gene data show CDR1 as MDHEN and CDR2 as SYDVKM. In DNA form, the CDR3 reads TGTGCCAGCAGCTTAACACCCTACGAGCAGTACTTC. Its translation: CASSLTPYEQYF.

J is TRBJ1-2 and V is TRBV9, with a weak D call TRBD1 (5 bases). CDR1 SGDLS and CDR2 YYNGEE come from the germline V gene. V was cut by 0 bases and J by 4 bases, with 13 bases left in between. This CDR3 region has 15 residues. This CDR3 is CASSVASRAFYGYTF. The DNA of the CDR3 is TGTGCCAGCAGCGTAGCGAGCAGGGCATTCTATGGCTACACCTTC.

The V gene is TRBV10-3, the J gene TRBJ1-6; D is undetermined. V shed 5 bases and J shed 8 bases, with 10 bases lying between them. The CDR3 loop spans 13 amino acids. From germline, CDR1 is ENHRY and CDR2 SYGVKD. CDR3: CAISTGGDSPLHF. CDR3 bases: TGTGCCATCAGTACGGGCGGAGATTCACCCCTCCACTTT.

The table lists this clone with a count of one. The V call is TRBV4-3, the J call TRBJ2-5; D ambiguous. The CDR3 covers 12 residues. Germline V lookup: CDR1 LGHNA, CDR2 YSLEER. V was cut by 2 bases and J by 10 bases, with 11 bases left in between. The CDR3 nucleotides read TGCGCCAGCAGCCAAAACGGGCAGATCCAGTACTTC. The encoded protein is CASSQNGQIQYF.

Only a few counts were recorded for this clone. V is TRBV9 and J is TRBJ2-1; 7 positions match TRBD2. The J segment lost 7 bases and the V segment lost 2 bases, leaving 18 bases of the junction unmatched. The CDR3 extends over 18 amino acids. In germline, CDR1 is SGDLS, CDR2 YYNGEE. The CDR3 region has the DNA TGTGCCAGCAGCGTTAGCCCCATGAGGCTAGCGGACGATAATGAGCAGTTCTTC. Encoded protein: CASSVSPMRLADDNEQFF.

This clone was seen only a few times. This chain joins TRBV9 and TRBJ2-3, with TRBD2 matching over 11 bases. Per the germline V gene, CDR1 is SGDLS and CDR2 is YYNGEE. The junction had 2 bases not matched to a gene; V was cut back by 3 bases and J by 5 bases. The length of the CDR3 is 14 residues. The CDR3 region is CASSGSGRGDTQYF. The CDR3 DNA follows: TGTGCCAGCAGCGGTAGCGGGAGGGGAGATACGCAGTATTTT. The variable domain in full, completed from reference TRBV9 and TRBJ2-3, reads DSGVTQTPKHLITATGQRVTLRCSPRSGDLSVYWYQQSLDQGLQFLIQYYNGEERAKGNILERFSAQQFPDLHSELNLSSLELGDSALYFCASSGSGRGDTQYFGPGTRLTVL.

The genes are TRBV28 and TRBJ1-3; D not certain. The CDR3 covers 14 residues. CDR1 and CDR2 (germline): MDHEN, SYDVKM. Trimming shortened V by 8 bases and J by 0 bases, and 11 bases separated the two germline ends. The CDR3 DNA follows: TGTGCCAGCCATACGCCCAACTCTGGAAACACCATATATTTT. Residues: CASHTPNSGNTIYF.

J is TRBJ1-1 and V is TRBV7-2; D ambiguous. V lost 2 bases and J lost 4, with 11 bases in between. The germline CDR1 and CDR2 sequences are SGHTA and FQGNSA. The length of the CDR3 is 14 residues. The CDR3 coding sequence is TGTGCCAGCAGCTTACAGGTTTCTATCACTGAAGCTTTCTTT. It is translated as CASSLQVSITEAFF.

V is TRBV10-3 and J is TRBJ2-5, with a tentative D call TRBD2 (7 bases). Near its end, the DNA agrees better with TRBJ2-7, so the J call may be wrong. The CDR3 spans 12 residues. Germline loops: CDR1 ENHRY, CDR2 SYGVKD. DNA of the CDR3: TGTGCCATCGAGGGGGAGGGGACCGAGCAGTACTTC. Translating it yields CAIEGEGTEQYF.

This clone was observed a single time. The V and J genes are TRBV25-1 and TRBJ1-1; D is uncertain. The CDR3 covers 14 residues. Germline CDR1 MGHDK, CDR2 SYGVNS. Trimming shortened V by 2 bases and J by 1 base, and 8 bases separated the two germline ends. CDR3 coding DNA: TGTGCCAGCAGTGAACCAGCGGGGAACACTGAAGCTTTCTTT. Its protein product is CASSEPAGNTEAFF.

V is TRBV7-8 and J is TRBJ2-7; 9 nucleotides line up with TRBD2. J was trimmed by 8 bases and V by 2 bases; bases with no gene match: 19. This CDR3 is 18 amino acids long. The germline V gene encodes CDR1 SGHVS and CDR2 FQNEAQ. CDR3 region: CASSLPQREAWSPVQQYF. The CDR3, as DNA: TGTGCCAGCAGCTTACCCCAGCGGGAGGCCTGGTCCCCGGTCCAGCAGTACTTC.

The chain recombines TRBV4-1 with TRBJ2-3, with 16 bases identical to TRBD2. Unmatched junction bases numbered 5, after V lost 4 bases and J lost 1 base. The CDR3 extends over 18 amino acids. Germline V gene lookup returns CDR1 MGHRA and CDR2 YSYEKL. The CDR3 DNA is TGCGCCAGCAGCCTACCGGGACTAGCGGGGGGGGGCACAGATACGCAGTATTTT. Translation: CASSLPGLAGGGTDTQYF.

The gene calls are TRBV4-1 and TRBJ2-7, with D maybe TRBD1 (6 bases). The CDR3 contains 15 residues. The V end was cut by 1 base, the J end by 0 bases, with 10 bases between. CDR1 is MGHRA, CDR2 YSYEKL, per germline. The DNA of the CDR3 is TGCGCCAGCAGCCAAGGACAGGAAATCTCCTACGAGCAGTACTTC. The encoded protein is CASSQGQEISYEQYF.

This chain joins TRBV5-1 and TRBJ1-1; tentatively, D is TRBD1 (5 bases). Trimming removed 5 bases from V and 4 bases from J, with 15 bases in between. Germline CDR1 reads SGHRS; CDR2 reads YFSETQ. The CDR3 is 14 amino acids. The CDR3, as DNA: TGCGCCAGCAGTCCAACCAGGGTCGTCACTGAAGCTTTCTTT. This codes for CASSPTRVVTEAFF.

The chain uses TRBV11-2 and TRBJ2-7; 8 bases match TRBD2. The ends lost 4 bases at V and 1 base at J; junction bases unmatched: 9. Germline CDR1 is SGHAT and CDR2 is FQNNGV. CDR3 length: 16 residues. CDR3 region: CASSSESGGPSYEQYF. The CDR3 bases are TGTGCCAGCAGCTCTGAAAGCGGGGGCCCGTCCTACGAGCAGTACTTC. Variable domain in full (rest from reference TRBV11-2 and TRBJ2-7): EAGVAQSPRYKIIEKRQSVAFWCNPISGHATLYWYQQILGQGPKLLIQFQNNGVVDDSQLPKDRFSAERLKGVDSTLKIQPAKLEDSAVYLCASSSESGGPSYEQYFGPGTRLTVT.

The gene calls are TRBV27 and TRBJ1-1; D not certain. V gave up 5 bases and J gave up 3 bases, with 10 bases separating them. CDR1 and CDR2 (germline): MNHEY, SMNVEV (reference sequence). CDR3 length: 13 amino acids. The CDR3 protein is CASSTLSYTEAFF. CDR3 nucleotide sequence: TGTGCCAGCAGTACGTTAAGCTACACTGAAGCTTTCTTT.

In DNA form, the CDR3 reads TGCGCCAGCAGCTTGCCCACCACAGGGTCTGGAAACACCATATATTTT. Translating it yields CASSLPTTGSGNTIYF. The rearrangement joins TRBV5-1 to TRBJ1-3; D possibly corresponds to TRBD1 (6 bases). The CDR3 totals 16 residues. Per germline, CDR1 SGHRS and CDR2 YFSETQ. Trimming cost V 1 base and J 1 base, with 12 bases left between them.

The chain has TRBV5-1 and TRBJ2-1, with D possibly TRBD2 on 5 matching bases. This CDR3 region has 15 residues. CDR1 and CDR2 (germline): SGHRS, YFSETQ. V gave up 0 bases and J gave up 10 bases, with 17 bases separating them. CDR3 loop: CASSLGSIVGEEQFF. CDR3 nucleotides: TGCGCCAGCAGCTTGGGGAGTATTGTGGGAGAGGAGCAGTTCTTC.

The rearrangement joins TRBV14 to TRBJ2-7; unclear D gene. V gave up 1 base and J gave up 1 base, with 5 bases separating them. Germline V lookup: CDR1 SGHDN, CDR2 FVKESK. The CDR3 length is 13 residues. The CDR3 DNA sequence: TGTGCCAGCAGCCAAGGCCGGTCCTACGAGCAGTACTTC. Translated: CASSQGRSYEQYF.

This clone was counted once. The chain carries TRBV28 and TRBJ2-3; D remains ambiguous. Germline CDR1 reads MDHEN; CDR2 reads SYDVKM. This CDR3 has 13 amino acids. Trimming stripped 6 bases from V and 2 bases from J, with 9 bases between. The CDR3, as DNA: TGTGCCAGCAGCCAAGACACCACAGATACGCAGTATTTT. Its translation is CASSQDTTDTQYF.

The V and J genes are TRBV5-1 and TRBJ1-1; D not certain. The CDR3 spans 13 residues. Germline CDR1 SGHRS, CDR2 YFSETQ. The V and J ends lost 2 bases and 4 bases respectively, with 9 bases between them. CDR3 loop: CASSLAGTTEAFF. DNA for the CDR3: TGCGCCAGCAGCTTAGCGGGTACCACTGAAGCTTTCTTT.

The rearrangement uses TRBV6-5 and TRBJ1-1; D is unclear. Trimming took 2 bases from V and 2 from J, leaving 6 bases between them. Germline V CDR1 and CDR2: MNHEY, SVGAGI. The CDR3 consists of 13 residues. This chain's CDR3 is CASSYMANTEAFF. In nucleotides, the CDR3 is TGTGCCAGCAGTTACATGGCAAACACTGAAGCTTTCTTT.

J is TRBJ2-3 and V is TRBV13; D is unresolved. V was cut by 4 bases and J by 5 bases, with 22 bases left in between. The germline V gene has CDR1 PRHDT and CDR2 FYEKMQ (reference sequence). The CDR3 has 17 residues. CDR3 region: CASSSLVARLRGDTQYF. DNA for the CDR3: TGTGCCAGCAGCTCCCTTGTGGCACGGCTGCGTGGAGATACGCAGTATTTT.